This T cell receptor beta chain was identified in a study of cytomegalovirus exposure and HLA in healthy donors. Study information: T cells numbering about 179 million yielded some 100 million unique TCR beta sequences in an earlier analysis.

Study conclusions and caveats: A later analysis linked a missense variant in DCLRE1C to the trimming of TCR beta V and J genes. By HLA locus, TCR association rates varied in a later analysis, with DRB1 showing the most and HLA-C the fewest.

This clone has a single count. Its specificity is unknown. The V gene's germline CDR1 is KGHSH and CDR2 LQKENI. CDR3 size: 15 residues. V trimming: 5 bases; J trimming: 7 bases; junction bases outside the gene matches: 8. The PCR employed 60 Vbeta primers together with 13 Jbeta primers. This table comes from immunoSEQ multiplex PCR, and its TCRdb copy is limited to in-frame clones, with some not included. This table holds about 230,000 clones, approximately 80% found once. The rearrangement uses TRBV18 and TRBJ2-1, with 10 bases fitting TRBD1. Material for sequencing was PBMCs. This receptor was identified in a woman in her 40s in good health and CMV-seronegative. CDR3: CASSRDRGRENEQFF. CDR3 DNA sequence: TGTGCCAGCTCAAGAGACAGGGGGCGCGAGAATGAGCAGTTCTTC.